The 3 T cell receptor beta chains given below trace back to one sample, sequenced in a study of blood T cell repertoires in COVID-19. The assay was immunoSEQ multiplex PCR, and TCRdb's table has in-frame clones only and misses some. Of under 250,000 clones in the sample, 83% were seen once. The sequenced sample was peripheral blood. Every receptor here comes from a woman aged 40 to 50 with active or convalescent COVID-19.

The gene calls are TRBV7-3 and TRBJ2-5, with 8 bases lining up with TRBD2. V was pared by 3 bases and J by 5 bases, with 2 bases of the junction left unmatched. The CDR3 is 13 residues long. Per germline, CDR1 SGHTA and CDR2 FQGTGA. The CDR3 DNA follows: TGTGCCAGCAGCTTTAGCGGGGAGGAGACCCAGTACTTC. Translating gives CASSFSGEETQYF.

The rearrangement uses TRBV9 and TRBJ2-2; the D gene is possibly TRBD1 (7 bases). The V end lost 5 bases, the J end lost 0 bases, and 11 bases lay between the germline ends. The CDR3 has 15 residues. The germline gives CDR1 SGDLS, CDR2 YYNGEE. The CDR3 DNA reads TGTGCCAGCAGTGGCAGGGGGGCGAACACCGGGGAGCTGTTTTTT. Its protein product is CASSGRGANTGELFF.

The chain carries TRBV9 and TRBJ1-3, with no clear D. CDR3 length: 15 amino acids. Per germline, CDR1 SGDLS and CDR2 YYNGEE. The V end was cut by 4 bases, the J end by 0 bases, with 11 bases between. CDR3 sequence reads: CASSPHRTSGNTIYF. CDR3 in DNA: TGTGCCAGCAGCCCCCACAGAACCTCTGGAAACACCATATATTTT.